One and the same sample provided the 21 T cell receptor beta chains below, sequenced in a study of identifying expanded T cells in peripheral blood. Here immunoSEQ multiplex PCR was the method, and the copy in TCRdb shows in-frame clones only, minus some. This sample has about 100,000 clones, with over 80% found just once. Sequencing used blood. Receptors originate from a person aged 18 to 69 in good health.

The V gene is TRBV2, the J gene TRBJ1-1; D gene ambiguous. The germline V and J ends were trimmed by 10 bases and 1 base, with 16 bases remaining between them. CDR3 size: 14 residues. Looked up from germline, CDR1 is SNHLY and CDR2 is FYNNEI. The CDR3 reads CATAAGNANTEAFF. The CDR3 nucleotides read TGTGCCACAGCGGCAGGCAACGCGAACACTGAAGCTTTCTTT. The full variable domain, rest sourced from reference TRBV2 and TRBJ1-1, is EPEVTQTPSHQVTQMGQEVILRCVPISNHLYFYWYRQILGQKVEFLVSFYNNEISEKSEIFDDQFSVERPDGSNFTLKIRSTKLEDSAMYFCATAAGNANTEAFFGQGTRLTVV.

The CDR3 here is CASSFSRGAYEQYF. The DNA of the CDR3 is TGTGCCAGCAGTTTTTCCAGGGGGGCCTACGAGCAGTACTTC. The gene calls are TRBV27 and TRBJ2-7, with D perhaps TRBD1 (7 bases). The germline V gene encodes CDR1 MNHEY and CDR2 SMNVEV (reference sequence). Trimming took 3 bases from V and 2 from J, leaving 11 bases between them. This CDR3 has 14 amino acids.

The CDR3 region has the DNA TGTGCCAGCAGGCGACCGGGACAGGGGTTTTCGGAGCAGTTCTTC. It specifies CASRRPGQGFSEQFF. The chain uses TRBV6-6 and TRBJ2-1, with 10 bases fitting TRBD1. In germline, CDR1 is MNHNY, CDR2 SVGAGI (reference sequence). V lost 6 bases and J lost 10; bases outside the gene matches: 12. The CDR3 has 15 amino acids.

This chain joins TRBV30 and TRBJ2-1, with TRBD1 matching 9 bases. V was pared by 1 base and J by 4 bases, with 5 bases of the junction left unmatched. This CDR3 comprises 15 residues. Germline V gives CDR1 GTSNPN, CDR2 SVGIG (reference sequence). CDR3 sequence (DNA): TGTGCCTGGAGTGCGGGACAGGGATCGTACAATGAGCAGTTCTTC. Translating it yields CAWSAGQGSYNEQFF.

This clone has a single count. The CDR3 coding sequence is TGCGCCAGCAGCCCCCGAGCTCAGGCAAGTGGCTACACCTTC. It encodes CASSPRAQASGYTF. The rearrangement uses TRBV5-1 and TRBJ1-2, with no clear D. Trimming removed 4 bases from V and 7 bases from J, with 17 bases in between. CDR3 length: 14 amino acids. Germline V lookup: CDR1 SGHRS, CDR2 YFSETQ.

The chain is built from TRBV5-1 and TRBJ1-1; the D is unclear. The V gene lost 1 base and the J gene lost 7 bases, with 14 bases spanning the gap. This CDR3 spans 14 amino acids. Germline V CDR1 and CDR2: SGHRS, YFSETQ. This CDR3 reads CASSLSGSLNEAFF. DNA of the CDR3: TGCGCCAGCAGCTTGAGTGGCAGCTTAAATGAAGCTTTCTTT.

This rearrangement joins TRBV6-1 to TRBJ2-4, with 8 bases identical to TRBD2. The length of the CDR3 is 14 residues. With V trimmed by 3 bases and J by 4 bases, 2 bases remained unmatched. Per the germline V gene, CDR1 is MNHNS and CDR2 is SASEGT. CDR3 sequence: CASSDPGGKNIQYF. The CDR3 DNA reads as TGTGCCAGCAGTGACCCGGGGGGGAAAAACATTCAGTACTTC.

Only one count was recorded for this clone. The chain has TRBV10-3 and TRBJ1-1, with 7 bases identical to TRBD1. There are 19 residues in the CDR3. CDR1 is ENHRY and CDR2 is SYGVKD in the germline V gene. J gave up 0 bases and V 11 bases, and 24 bases lay outside the gene matches. For the CDR3, the DNA is TGTGCCGTATCACCCTCACCTCCGACAGGGAAAAGGATGAACACTGAAGCTTTCTTT. Translating gives CAVSPSPPTGKRMNTEAFF.

This chain uses TRBV11-1 with TRBJ2-2; TRBD2 matches 10 bases. CDR3 length equals 15 residues. In germline, CDR1 is SGHAT, CDR2 FQDESV (reference sequence). J gave up 7 bases and V 3 bases, and 5 bases lay outside the gene matches. The CDR3 DNA reads as TGTGCCAGCAGCTTCTTAGCGGGAGGATACGGGGAGCTGTTTTTT. Amino acid sequence: CASSFLAGGYGELFF.

This rearrangement joins TRBV5-1 to TRBJ1-2, with 7 nucleotides matching TRBD1. Germline V gene sequence: CDR1 SGHRS, CDR2 YFSETQ. J gave up 7 bases and V 4 bases, and 10 bases lay outside the gene matches. This CDR3 has 14 residues. In nucleotides, the CDR3 is TGCGCCAGCAGCGCCACGACAGGGTCGGCTGGCTACACCTTC. It codes for CASSATTGSAGYTF.

To note about this clone: At one end the junction does not follow the germline gene, possibly because of a read error. The chain couples TRBV29-1 to TRBJ2-1; D possibly matches TRBD1 or TRBD2 (5 bases each). This CDR3 region has 10 residues. CDR1 and CDR2 (germline): SQVTM, ANQGSEA. In DNA form, the CDR3 reads TGCAGCGTTGAAAATCGGGACGAGGTCTTC. Translated: CSVENRDEVF.

This chain uses TRBV9 with TRBJ1-1; D ambiguous. The CDR3 has 15 residues. Per the germline V gene, CDR1 is SGDLS and CDR2 is YYNGEE. Trimming removed 0 bases at V and 3 bases at J, with 12 bases between. The CDR3 protein is CASSVVSTGDTEAFF. The DNA of the CDR3 is TGTGCCAGCAGCGTAGTAAGCACGGGAGACACTGAAGCTTTCTTT.

The chain joins TRBV19 to TRBJ2-1; 7 positions agree with TRBD2. CDR1 and CDR2 from the germline V gene are LNHDA and SQIVND (reference sequence). The CDR3 runs 11 residues. Unmatched junction bases numbered 0, after V lost 1 base and J lost 12 bases. The CDR3 coding sequence is TGTGCCAGTAGTATAGGGGAGGGGCAGTTCTTC. Translating it yields CASSIGEGQFF.

This chain links TRBV4-1 with TRBJ1-5, with a weak D call TRBD1 (6 bases). Trimming cost V 0 bases and J 3 bases, with 15 bases left between them. Germline V gene sequence: CDR1 MGHRA, CDR2 YSYEKL. The CDR3 is 17 residues long. CDR3 bases: TGCGCCAGCAGCCAAGATCCCGGACAGCTAGTCAATCAGCCCCAGCATTTT. Translating gives CASSQDPGQLVNQPQHF.

This sequence joins TRBV4-2 and TRBJ2-3; 12 positions agree with TRBD2. This CDR3 region has 18 residues. CDR1 and CDR2 from the germline V gene are LGHNA and YNFKEQ. The J segment lost 0 bases and the V segment lost 0 bases, leaving 4 bases of the junction unmatched. In DNA, the CDR3 is TGTGCCAGCAGCCAAGATGGGACTAGCGGGCGTAGCACAGATACGCAGTATTTT. Its protein is CASSQDGTSGRSTDTQYF.

This clone appeared a single time. J is TRBJ1-2 and V is TRBV7-3; 9 bases map to TRBD1. Germline lookup yields CDR1 SGHTA and CDR2 FQGTGA. The junction had 11 bases not matched to a gene; V was cut back by 5 bases and J by 7 bases. CDR3 length: 15 amino acids. DNA of the CDR3: TGTGCCAGCAGCCCAGGGGGACAGGGAATTGCTGGCTACACCTTC. Translating it yields CASSPGGQGIAGYTF. The entire variable domain, with the rest obtained from reference TRBV7-3 and TRBJ1-2, is as follows: GAGVSQTPSNKVTEKGKYVELRCDPISGHTALYWYRQSLGQGPEFLIYFQGTGAADDSGLPNDRFFAVRPEGSVSTLKIQRTERGDSAVYLCASSPGGQGIAGYTFGSGTRLTVV.

This chain joins TRBV6-5 and TRBJ1-2; D gene ambiguous. The CDR3 runs 14 residues. Deletions cut 4 bases from V and 4 bases from J, with 13 bases between. Germline assignment: CDR1 MNHEY and CDR2 SVGAGI. CDR3 protein: CASSFAGFGYGYTF. The CDR3 DNA sequence: TGTGCCAGCAGTTTCGCGGGGTTTGGCTATGGCTACACCTTC.

The J gene is TRBJ2-7, the V gene TRBV6-6, with D unresolved. This CDR3 comprises 13 residues. Trimming pared 9 bases from V and 2 bases from J, leaving 14 bases between. Germline values: CDR1 MNHNY, CDR2 SVGAGI (reference sequence). In DNA, the CDR3 is TGTGCCAGTTCCCTCATGTCTGCCTACGAGCAGTACTTC. Amino acids: CASSLMSAYEQYF.

The chain is built from TRBV12-5 and TRBJ1-1; D uncertain. The CDR3 spans 14 residues. Germline V gene sequence: CDR1 LGHNT, CDR2 FRNRAP. The ends were cut back, 4 bases at V and 1 base at J, with 10 bases in the middle. CDR3 nucleotide sequence: TGTGCTAGTGGTTCTGGATTATCGAACACTGAAGCTTTCTTT. Translated: CASGSGLSNTEAFF.

In DNA, the CDR3 is TGTGCCAGTAGTATAGTAACAGCCTCCACAGATACGCAGTATTTT. Translating gives CASSIVTASTDTQYF. This chain links TRBV19 with TRBJ2-3; D is unclear. V lost 1 base and J 2 bases, leaving 10 bases between the germline ends. Germline V gene data show CDR1 as LNHDA and CDR2 as SQIVND (reference sequence). This CDR3 spans 15 amino acids.

The rearrangement uses TRBV30 and TRBJ1-4; 8 positions match TRBD1. This CDR3 is built from 16 residues. Germline V gives CDR1 GTSNPN, CDR2 SVGIG (reference sequence). J lost 4 bases, V lost 4 bases, and 11 bases had no gene match. Here the CDR3 reads CAWTPGTGRFNEKLFF. CDR3 nucleotides: TGTGCCTGGACACCCGGGACAGGTCGTTTTAATGAAAAACTGTTTTTT.